The rows below give T cell receptor beta chains drawn from one sample of a study of metastatic and nonmetastatic thyroid tumors. TCRdb reanalyzed the PCR reads via MiXCR. This table holds 30,000 to 35,000 clones, roughly 20% found once. The sample was tumor tissue. These receptors were obtained from a male donor with papillary thyroid cancer or a benign thyroid nodule (not recorded which). Some clones in this sample may be carry-over from other donors' samples. Each CDR3 is given without its conserved first and last residue. Clone size is not always given. Where it is, it says once, few, many or a class for expanded clones.

v_call clone_size cdr3_aa
TRBV20-1 NA SARTTDRGPLGYT
TRBV30 many AWRTRSPLH
TRBV6-1 few ASSDGGNNQPQH
TRBV6-5 many ASSYRDDLGQETQY
TRBV6-1 many ASTQVADTQY
TRBV10-3 few ATSTDRWDRDDGYT
TRBV10-3 NA ATTGAGGGSTHY
TRBV6-2/TRBV6-3 many ASSHRQGRLEQY
TRBV12-3/TRBV12-4 few TSSLADGERAAA
TRBV7-3 NA ASSTGSIGYNEQF
TRBV6-1 NA ASSSALGRDEQY
TRBV5-5 many ASSLGRARTGELF
TRBV4-3 NA ASIRGQAYEQY
TRBV7-8 medium-sized ASSHGDGSSYEQY
TRBV4-2 NA ASGVRLGPQETQY
TRBV19 medium-sized ASSSRAGRNTEAF
TRBV11-2 NA SSSLYGRTDTQY
TRBV7-6 many ASSWMTSGSDEQF
TRBV2 medium-sized ASQGVSNQPQH
TRBV30 NA AWSRLAGAGNEQF
TRBV11-2 NA ASSFLAGYEQY
TRBV5-1 NA ASSLDGGGYT
TRBV28 many AAGTLGETQY
TRBV7-2 many ASSFPGTHGYT
TRBV14 many ASSQVGLAGGNEQF